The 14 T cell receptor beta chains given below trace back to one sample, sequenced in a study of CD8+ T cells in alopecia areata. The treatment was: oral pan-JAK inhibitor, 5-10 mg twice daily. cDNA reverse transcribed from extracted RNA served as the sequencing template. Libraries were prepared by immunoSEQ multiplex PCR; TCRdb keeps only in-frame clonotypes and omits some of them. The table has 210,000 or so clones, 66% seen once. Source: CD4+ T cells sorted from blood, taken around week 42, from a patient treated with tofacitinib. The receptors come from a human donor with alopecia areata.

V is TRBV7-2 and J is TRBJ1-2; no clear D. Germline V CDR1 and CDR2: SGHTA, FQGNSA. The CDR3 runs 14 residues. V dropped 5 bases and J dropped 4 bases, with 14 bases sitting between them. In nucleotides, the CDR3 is TGTGCCAGCAGCCACCCTGGGATAGGCTATGGCTACACCTTC. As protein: CASSHPGIGYGYTF.

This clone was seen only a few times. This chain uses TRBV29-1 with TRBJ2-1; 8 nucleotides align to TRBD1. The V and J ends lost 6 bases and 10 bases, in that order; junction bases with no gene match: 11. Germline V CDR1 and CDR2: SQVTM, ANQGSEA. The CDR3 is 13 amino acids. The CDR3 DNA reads TGCAGCGTCTCCGGGACAGGTTTAGGCGAGCAGTTCTTC. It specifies CSVSGTGLGEQFF.

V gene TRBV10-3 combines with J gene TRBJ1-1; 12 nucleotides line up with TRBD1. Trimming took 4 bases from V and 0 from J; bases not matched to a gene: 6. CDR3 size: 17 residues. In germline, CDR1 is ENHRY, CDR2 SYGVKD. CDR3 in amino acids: CAISGGQGANMNTEAFF. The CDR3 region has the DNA TGTGCCATCAGTGGGGGACAGGGGGCAAACATGAACACTGAAGCTTTCTTT.

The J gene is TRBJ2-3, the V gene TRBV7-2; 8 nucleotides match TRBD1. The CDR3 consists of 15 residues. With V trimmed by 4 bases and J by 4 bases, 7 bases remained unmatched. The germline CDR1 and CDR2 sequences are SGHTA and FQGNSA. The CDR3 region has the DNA TGTGCCAGCAGCTCAGGGGGCGCTTTCTCAGATACGCAGTATTTT. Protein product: CASSSGGAFSDTQYF.

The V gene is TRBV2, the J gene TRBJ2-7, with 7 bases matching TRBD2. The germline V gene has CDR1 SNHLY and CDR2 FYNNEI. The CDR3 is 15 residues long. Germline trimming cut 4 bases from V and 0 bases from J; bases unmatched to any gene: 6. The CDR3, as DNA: TGTGCCAGCAGTGCACTAGCGTCGAGCTCCTACGAGCAGTACTTC. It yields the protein CASSALASSSYEQYF.

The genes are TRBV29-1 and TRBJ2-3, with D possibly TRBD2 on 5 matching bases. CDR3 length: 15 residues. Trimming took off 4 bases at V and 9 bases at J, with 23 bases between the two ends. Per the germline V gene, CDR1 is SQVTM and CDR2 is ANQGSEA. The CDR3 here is CSVVHRLYRRRTQYF. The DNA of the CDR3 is TGCAGCGTTGTCCATAGACTATATCGGCGGAGGACGCAGTATTTT.

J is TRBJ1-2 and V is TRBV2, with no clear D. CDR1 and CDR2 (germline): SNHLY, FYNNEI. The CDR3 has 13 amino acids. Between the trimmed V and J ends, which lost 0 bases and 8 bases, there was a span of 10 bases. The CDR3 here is CASSEANAQGYTF. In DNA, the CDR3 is TGTGCCAGCAGTGAAGCTAACGCGCAGGGCTACACCTTC.

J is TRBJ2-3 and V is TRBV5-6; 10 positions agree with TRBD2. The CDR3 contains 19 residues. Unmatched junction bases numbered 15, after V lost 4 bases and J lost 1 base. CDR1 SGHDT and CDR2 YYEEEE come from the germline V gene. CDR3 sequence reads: CASSLNGLAGVRRTDTQYF. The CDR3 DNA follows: TGTGCCAGCAGCCTCAACGGGCTAGCGGGGGTTCGGCGCACAGATACGCAGTATTTT.

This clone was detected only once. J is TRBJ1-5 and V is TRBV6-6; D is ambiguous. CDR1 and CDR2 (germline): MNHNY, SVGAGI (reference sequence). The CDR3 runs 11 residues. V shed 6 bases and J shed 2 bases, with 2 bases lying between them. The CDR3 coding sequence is TGTGCCAGCAGAGGCAATCAGCCCCAGCATTTT. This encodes CASRGNQPQHF.

CDR3 region: CASSLVKDSNLLSNQPQHF. In DNA form, the CDR3 reads TGTGCCAGCAGCTTGGTGAAGGACAGTAACTTGCTTAGCAATCAGCCCCAGCATTTT. V gene TRBV5-6 combines with J gene TRBJ1-5, with D perhaps matching TRBD1 (6 bases). Trimming took 0 bases from V and 0 from J, leaving 19 bases between them. CDR1 is SGHDT and CDR2 is YYEEEE in the germline V gene. The CDR3 length is 19 residues.

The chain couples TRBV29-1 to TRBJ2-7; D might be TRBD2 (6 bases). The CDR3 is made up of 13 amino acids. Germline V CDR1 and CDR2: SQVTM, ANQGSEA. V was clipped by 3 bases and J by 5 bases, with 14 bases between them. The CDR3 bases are TGCAGCGTTGATCGGGGGAGGTCCCACGAGCAGTACTTC. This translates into CSVDRGRSHEQYF.

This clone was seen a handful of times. CDR3 nucleotides: TGTGCCAGCAGCTTCGGGGTTAGGGGCACTGAAGCTTTCTTT. Encoded protein: CASSFGVRGTEAFF. The chain joins TRBV7-2 to TRBJ1-1; a possible D gene is TRBD1 (5 bases). The CDR3 covers 14 residues. The ends were cut back, 3 bases at V and 4 bases at J, with 12 bases in the middle. The germline gives CDR1 SGHTA, CDR2 FQGNSA.

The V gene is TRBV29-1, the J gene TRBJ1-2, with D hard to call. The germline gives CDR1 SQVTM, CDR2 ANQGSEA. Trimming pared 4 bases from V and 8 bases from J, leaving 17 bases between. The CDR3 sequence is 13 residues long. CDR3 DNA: TGCAGCGTTGCCGGGATCTCAAAGAGCGGCTACACCTTC. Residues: CSVAGISKSGYTF.

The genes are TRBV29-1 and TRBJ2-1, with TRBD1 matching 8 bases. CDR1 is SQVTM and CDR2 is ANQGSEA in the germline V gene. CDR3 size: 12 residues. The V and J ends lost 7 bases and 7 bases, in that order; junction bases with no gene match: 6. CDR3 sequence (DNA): TGCAGCGATTGGACAGGGACGAATGAGCAGTTCTTC. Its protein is CSDWTGTNEQFF.